These 5 T cell receptor beta chains came from one sample sequenced in a study of T cells in Graves' hyperthyroidism and ophthalmopathy. The investigators amplified TCR beta CDR3 regions from RNA transcripts. The study used the HTBI primer set for a first-round RT-PCR of the TCR CDR3. TCRdb called the multiplex PCR reads again in MiXCR, with one record for every CDR3 protein. The table records 250,000 to 300,000 distinct CDR3 sequences, 10% to 15% of them present only once. The sequencing sample was made of blood. All receptors derive from a young woman with Graves' hyperthyroidism that later progressed to Graves' ophthalmopathy.

The chain combines TRBV28 with TRBJ2-1; 9 nucleotides match TRBD2. The length of the CDR3 is 13 residues. Trimming cost V 6 bases and J 5 bases; bases outside gene matches: 2. Germline CDR1 reads MDHEN; CDR2 reads SYDVKM. The CDR3 sequence: CASRSSGNNEQFF. CDR3 sequence (DNA): TGTGCCAGCAGATCTAGCGGGAACAATGAGCAGTTCTTC.

This clonotype was picked up many times. The chain carries TRBV11-3 and TRBJ2-1; TRBD1 or TRBD2 may be the D gene (5 bases each). The germline V gene encodes CDR1 SGHNT and CDR2 YENEEA. V lost 4 bases, J lost 3 bases, and 10 bases lay in between. The CDR3 runs 14 residues. The CDR3 is CASSSRDDYNEQFF. CDR3 DNA sequence: TGTGCCAGCAGCTCCCGGGACGACTACAATGAGCAGTTCTTC.

This clonotype was observed many times. The chain combines TRBV28 with TRBJ2-7; D unresolved. The CDR3 length is 13 residues. V lost 8 bases to trimming and J lost 1 base, with 12 bases between them. Germline loops: CDR1 MDHEN, CDR2 SYDVKM. CDR3 sequence: CASLRTGSYEQYF. The CDR3 region has the DNA TGTGCCAGCCTTAGGACCGGGTCCTACGAGCAGTACTTC.

This clonotype was counted ten times or more. This chain connects TRBV30 to TRBJ2-1, with 7 bases fitting TRBD2. Trimming at V came to 0 bases and at J to 8 bases, leaving 7 bases not matched to a gene. Germline CDR1 and CDR2: GTSNPN and SVGIG (reference sequence). This CDR3 spans 14 amino acids. The CDR3 region is CAWSVRLARDEQFF. CDR3 DNA sequence: TGTGCCTGGAGTGTGCGACTAGCTCGCGATGAGCAGTTCTTC.

This clonotype came up many times. The V call is TRBV30, the J call TRBJ1-2, with TRBD1 matching 9 bases. The CDR3 contains 11 residues. Germline V gene lookup returns CDR1 GTSNPN and CDR2 SVGIG (reference sequence). The CDR3 loop is CASDRGYGYTF. The DNA of the CDR3 is TGTGCGTCGGACAGGGGCTATGGCTACACCTTC.